This T cell receptor beta chain was found in a study of T-cell memory formation after mild COVID-19. The study, taken as a whole, reports: Pre-infection memory carried some responding clones, suggesting that cross-reactive memory joined.

Turning to this clonotype: The antigen remains unidentified.

TCRdb ran MiXCR on the 5' RACE reads and lists one entry per CDR3 protein. The sample contains around 200,000 distinct CDR3 sequences, 10% of which appear only once. V shed 5 bases and J shed 8 bases, with 13 bases lying between them. The CDR3 runs to 13 residues. CDR1 is SGHTA, CDR2 FQGTGA, per germline. The sequenced sample was PBMCs or a T cell subset sorted from them (not recorded which). V usage is TRBV7-3 and J usage is TRBJ2-1; D might be TRBD1 (5 bases). The TCR comes from a man aged 18 to 30 who had mild COVID-19 (a few samples of this study predate the infection). Cell type and time point are not known. The CDR3, as DNA: TGTGCCAGCAGCATGGGTCAGGGCGATGAGCAGTTCTTC. It translates to CASSMGQGDEQFF.